Listed below are T cell receptor beta chains from one sample, sequenced in a study of PD-L1 blockade in urothelial cancer. Some clones are missing from TCRdb's copy, which holds only in-frame ones; the method was immunoSEQ multiplex PCR. Of more than 35,000 clones listed, just under 85% are singletons. Source: PBMCs, taken around atezolizumab (anti-PD-L1) treatment. Source of these receptors: an elderly man with urothelial cancer. Each CDR3 is given with its conserved first and last residue. The D gene is left open where the match is weak. Expanded clones are given a class, and other clones once, few, many or no size at all.

j_call d_call v_call clone_size cdr3_aa cdr3_nt
TRBJ2-7 - TRBV18 - CASSREQPEQYF TGTGCCAGCTCGAGAGAACAGCCCGAGCAGTACTTC
TRBJ2-5 TRBD2 TRBV28 - CASSLSGSGSGETQYF TGTGCCAGCAGTTTATCCGGTAGCGGGAGTGGGGAGACCCAGTACTTC
TRBJ2-3 - TRBV9 - CASSVGTIDTQYF TGTGCCAGCAGCGTAGGGACTATAGATACGCAGTATTTT
TRBJ1-2 TRBD1 TRBV28 - CASTFPRGQGLFYGYTF TGTGCCAGCACTTTTCCGCGGGGACAGGGCCTTTTCTATGGCTACACCTTC
TRBJ2-2 TRBD1 TRBV18 - CASSLRTGDTGELFF TGTGCCAGCTCACTTCGGACAGGGGACACCGGGGAGCTGTTTTTT
TRBJ2-1 TRBD2 TRBV30 - CAWSYTPLAGGPDEQFF TGTGCCTGGAGTTATACACCCCTAGCGGGAGGGCCGGATGAGCAGTTCTTC
TRBJ1-1 - TRBV7-2 - CASSFSPGGTEAFF TGTGCCAGCAGCTTTTCCCCGGGGGGTACTGAAGCTTTCTTT
TRBJ2-1 TRBD2 TRBV19 - CASSIDSGLAGGPTFF TGTGCCAGTAGTATAGACTCGGGACTAGCGGGAGGGCCGACGTTCTTC
TRBJ1-1 - TRBV15 - CATSRDSMNTEAFF TGTGCCACCAGCAGAGATTCAATGAACACTGAAGCTTTCTTT
TRBJ1-1 TRBD1 TRBV5-5 - CASSWGQGASTEAFF TGTGCCAGCAGCTGGGGACAGGGGGCCAGCACTGAAGCTTTCTTT
TRBJ2-1 - TRBV20-1 - CSARGEVEQFF TGCAGTGCTAGAGGAGAGGTTGAGCAGTTCTTC
TRBJ2-2 TRBD1 TRBV5-8 - CASSFGTGNTGELFF TGTGCCAGCAGCTTTGGGACAGGGAACACCGGGGAGCTGTTTTTT
TRBJ2-5 TRBD2 TRBV4-3 - CASSQDTSGLGETQYF TGCGCCAGCAGCCAAGATACTAGCGGCCTGGGAGAGACCCAGTACTTC
TRBJ2-1 - TRBV20-1 - CSATWAHEQFF TGCAGTGCTACATGGGCGCATGAGCAGTTCTTC
TRBJ2-5 - TRBV5-1 - CASSTYRETETQYF TGCGCCAGCAGCACCTACAGGGAAACTGAGACCCAGTACTTC
TRBJ2-7 - TRBV6-6 - CASSPPTGAYEQYF TGTGCCAGCAGTCCGCCGACAGGAGCTTACGAGCAGTACTTC
TRBJ2-1 TRBD2 TRBV7-6 - CASSPASSGSSYNEQFF TGTGCCAGCAGCCCAGCCTCTAGCGGGAGCTCCTACAATGAGCAGTTCTTC
TRBJ1-1 TRBD1 TRBV11-2 - CASIEHRGVNTEAFF TGTGCCAGCATAGAGCACAGGGGGGTGAACACTGAAGCTTTCTTT
TRBJ2-2 TRBD2 TRBV9 - CASSPRLAGDTGELFF TGTGCCAGCAGCCCTCGACTAGCGGGAGATACCGGGGAGCTGTTTTTT
TRBJ2-3 - TRBV6-1 - CASSGSDGRSDTQYF TGTGCCAGCAGTGGCTCAGATGGGAGGTCAGATACGCAGTATTTT
TRBJ2-5 - TRBV5-1 - CASSWGGPPLGETQYF TGCGCCAGCAGCTGGGGGGGCCCGCCCCTCGGGGAGACCCAGTACTTC
TRBJ2-2 TRBD2 TRBV7-2 - CASSSPPGTSGTTGELFF TGTGCCAGCAGTTCGCCACCCGGGACTAGCGGGACCACCGGGGAGCTGTTTTTT
TRBJ1-5 TRBD1 TRBV10-3 - CAISPGQGSYSNQPQHF TGTGCCATCAGTCCGGGACAGGGATCCTATAGCAATCAGCCCCAGCATTTT
TRBJ2-5 - TRBV6-1 - CASSEVVGLVGETQYF TGTGCCAGCAGTGAAGTCGTGGGACTGGTGGGAGAGACCCAGTACTTC
TRBJ2-2 - TRBV6-1 - CASSEIETGELFF TGTGCCAGCAGCGAGATCGAAACCGGGGAGCTGTTTTTT
TRBJ1-4 - TRBV7-2 - CASSLPGQSINEKLFF TGTGCCAGCAGCTTACCAGGACAGTCCATCAATGAAAAACTGTTTTTT
TRBJ2-7 - TRBV18 - CASSPGGEGRGGLYEQYF TGTGCCAGCTCACCCGGGGGTGAGGGGCGAGGGGGCCTTTACGAGCAGTACTTC
TRBJ2-7 - TRBV9 - CASSVYPNYEQYF TGTGCCAGCAGCGTCTATCCTAACTACGAGCAGTACTTC
TRBJ2-3 TRBD2 TRBV9 - CASSAGTSVTDTQYF TGTGCCAGCAGCGCAGGGACTAGCGTCACAGATACGCAGTATTTT
TRBJ1-2 - TRBV15 once CATSRVAGAGYGYTF TGTGCCACCAGCAGAGTGGCAGGGGCCGGCTATGGCTACACCTTC
TRBJ2-5 TRBD2 TRBV5-4 - CASSVGLDETQYF TGTGCCAGCAGCGTGGGACTAGATGAGACCCAGTACTTC
TRBJ2-3 TRBD1 TRBV5-6 - CASSSPTGGGYTQYF TGTGCCAGCAGCTCCCCGACAGGGGGCGGGTATACGCAGTATTTT
TRBJ2-1 TRBD2 TRBV19 - CASSFGLAASNEQFF TGTGCCAGTAGTTTTGGACTAGCGGCATCCAATGAGCAGTTCTTC
TRBJ1-1 - TRBV30 - CAWSTRGGNTEAFF TGTGCCTGGAGTACGAGAGGGGGAAACACTGAAGCTTTCTTT
TRBJ2-3 TRBD2 TRBV4-1 - CASSRGTSGTTDTQYF TGCGCCAGCAGCCGAGGGACTAGCGGGACCACAGATACGCAGTATTTT
TRBJ2-1 - TRBV30 - CAWSIDRPNNEQFF TGTGCCTGGAGTATAGACAGGCCTAACAATGAGCAGTTCTTC
TRBJ1-3 TRBD1 TRBV7-2 - CASSSQGRSSGNTIYF TGTGCCAGCAGCTCACAGGGGCGAAGCTCTGGAAACACCATATATTTT
TRBJ1-2 TRBD1 TRBV7-2 - CASSLERGQGAPGRGYTF TGTGCCAGCAGCTTAGAAAGAGGACAGGGGGCGCCCGGACGGGGCTACACCTTC
TRBJ1-4 TRBD1 TRBV2 - CASSERDRGVTNEKLFF TGTGCCAGCAGTGAACGCGACAGGGGTGTTACTAATGAAAAACTGTTTTTT
TRBJ2-7 - TRBV4-3 - CASSQDWARNYEQYF TGCGCCAGCAGCCAAGATTGGGCGAGAAACTACGAGCAGTACTTC
TRBJ1-1 TRBD1 TRBV19 once CASSGMGQYTEAFF TGTGCCAGTAGTGGAATGGGACAGTACACTGAAGCTTTCTTT
TRBJ2-5 TRBD2 TRBV11-3 once CASSLGASGRGDHETQYF TGTGCCAGCAGCTTAGGGGCTAGCGGAAGAGGGGACCACGAGACCCAGTACTTC
TRBJ2-7 - TRBV18 - CASSTDSYEQYF TGTGCCAGCTCAACCGACAGCTACGAGCAGTACTTC
TRBJ1-2 TRBD1 TRBV5-6 - CASSGTGGLSYGYTF TGTGCCAGCAGCGGCACAGGGGGGCTCTCGTATGGCTACACCTTC
TRBJ2-7 - TRBV5-4 - CASSLDRVPYEQYF TGTGCCAGCAGCTTGGACAGGGTCCCCTACGAGCAGTACTTC
TRBJ1-2 - TRBV10-3 once CAIRGSRDYTF TGTGCCATCAGGGGTTCCAGGGACTACACCTTC
TRBJ2-7 - TRBV5-1 - CASSFGGATYEQYF TGCGCCAGCAGCTTTGGAGGGGCGACCTACGAGCAGTACTTC
TRBJ2-3 - TRBV5-1 - CASSVTGISTDTQYF TGCGCCAGCAGCGTGACAGGTATTAGCACAGATACGCAGTATTTT